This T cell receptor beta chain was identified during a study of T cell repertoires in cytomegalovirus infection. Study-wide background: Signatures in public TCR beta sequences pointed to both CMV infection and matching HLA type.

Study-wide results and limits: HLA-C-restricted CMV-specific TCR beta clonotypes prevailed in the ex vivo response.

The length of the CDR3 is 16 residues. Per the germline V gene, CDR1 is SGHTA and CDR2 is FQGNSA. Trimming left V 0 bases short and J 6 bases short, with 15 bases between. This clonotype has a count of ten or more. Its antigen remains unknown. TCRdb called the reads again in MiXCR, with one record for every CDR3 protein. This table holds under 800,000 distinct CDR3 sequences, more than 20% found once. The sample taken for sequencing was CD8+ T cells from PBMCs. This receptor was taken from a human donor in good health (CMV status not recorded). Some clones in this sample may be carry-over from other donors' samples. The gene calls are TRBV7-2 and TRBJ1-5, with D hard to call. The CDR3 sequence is CASSLAGNSLSQPQHF. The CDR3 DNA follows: TGTGCCAGCAGCTTAGCGGGGAACAGTTTGTCTCAGCCCCAGCATTTT.